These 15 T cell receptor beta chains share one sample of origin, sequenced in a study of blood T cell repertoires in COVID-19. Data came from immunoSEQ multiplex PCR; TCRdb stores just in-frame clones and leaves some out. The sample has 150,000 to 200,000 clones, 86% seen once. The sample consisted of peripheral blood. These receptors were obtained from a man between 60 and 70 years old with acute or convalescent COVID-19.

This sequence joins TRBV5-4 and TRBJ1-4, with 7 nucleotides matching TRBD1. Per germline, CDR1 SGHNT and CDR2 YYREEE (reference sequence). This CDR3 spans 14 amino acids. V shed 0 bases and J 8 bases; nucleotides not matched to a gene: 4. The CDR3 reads CASSLGTGGEKLFF. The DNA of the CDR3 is TGTGCCAGCAGCTTGGGGACAGGAGGCGAAAAACTGTTTTTT. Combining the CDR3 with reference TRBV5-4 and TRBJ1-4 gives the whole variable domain ETGVTQSPTHLIKTRGQQVTLRCSSQSGHNTVSWYQQALGQGPQFIFQYYREEENGRGNFPPRFSGLQFPNYSSELNVNALELDDSALYLCASSLGTGGEKLFFGSGTQLSVL.

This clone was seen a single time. The CDR3 sequence: CASSLDGTGPNQPQHF. The CDR3, as DNA: TGCGCCAGCAGCTTGGACGGGACAGGTCCCAATCAGCCCCAGCATTTT. This chain joins TRBV5-1 and TRBJ1-5; 8 bases are a match to TRBD1. Germline V lookup: CDR1 SGHRS, CDR2 YFSETQ. The V segment lost 0 bases and the J segment 3 bases; nucleotides outside the gene matches: 5. There are 16 residues in the CDR3.

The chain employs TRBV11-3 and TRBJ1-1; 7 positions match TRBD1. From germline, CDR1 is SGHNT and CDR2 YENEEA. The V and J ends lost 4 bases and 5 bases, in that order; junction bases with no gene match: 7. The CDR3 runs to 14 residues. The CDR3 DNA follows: TGTGCCAGCAGCTCACGACAGGGAAGGACTGAAGCTTTCTTT. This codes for CASSSRQGRTEAFF.

CDR3: CASTLPQGYNSPLHF. DNA for the CDR3: TGTGCCAGCACCCTTCCACAGGGTTATAATTCACCCCTCCACTTT. The chain employs TRBV5-5 and TRBJ1-6; tentatively, D is TRBD1 (6 bases). Germline CDR1 is SGHKS and CDR2 is YYEKEE (reference sequence). The CDR3 spans 15 residues. Trimming cost V 6 bases and J 4 bases, with 14 bases left between them.

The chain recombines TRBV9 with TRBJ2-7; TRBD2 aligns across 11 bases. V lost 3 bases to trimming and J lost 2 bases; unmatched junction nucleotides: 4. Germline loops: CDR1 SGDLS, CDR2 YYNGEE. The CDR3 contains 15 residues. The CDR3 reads CASSAGLAEAYEQYF. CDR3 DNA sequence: TGTGCCAGCAGCGCGGGACTAGCGGAAGCCTACGAGCAGTACTTC. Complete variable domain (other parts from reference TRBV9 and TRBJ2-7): DSGVTQTPKHLITATGQRVTLRCSPRSGDLSVYWYQQSLDQGLQFLIQYYNGEERAKGNILERFSAQQFPDLHSELNLSSLELGDSALYFCASSAGLAEAYEQYFGPGTRLTVT.

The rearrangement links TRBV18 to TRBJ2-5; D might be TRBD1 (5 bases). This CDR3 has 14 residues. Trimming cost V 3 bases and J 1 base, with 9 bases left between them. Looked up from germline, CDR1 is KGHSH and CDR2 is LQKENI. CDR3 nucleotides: TGTGCCAGCTCACCGACAGCCCTCCAAGAGACCCAGTACTTC. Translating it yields CASSPTALQETQYF.

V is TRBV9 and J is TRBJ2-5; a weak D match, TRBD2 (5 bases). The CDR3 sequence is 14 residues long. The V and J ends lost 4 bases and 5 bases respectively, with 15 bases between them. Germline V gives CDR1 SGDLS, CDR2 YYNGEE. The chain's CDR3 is CASSRAALGETQYF. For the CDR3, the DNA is TGTGCCAGCAGCCGAGCGGCCTTGGGGGAGACCCAGTACTTC.

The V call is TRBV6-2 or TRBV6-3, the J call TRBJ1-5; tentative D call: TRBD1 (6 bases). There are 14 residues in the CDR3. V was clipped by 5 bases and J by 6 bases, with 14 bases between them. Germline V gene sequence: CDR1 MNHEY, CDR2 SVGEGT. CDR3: CASSAHRDRQPQHF. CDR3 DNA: TGTGCCAGCAGTGCCCACAGGGACCGTCAGCCCCAGCATTTT.

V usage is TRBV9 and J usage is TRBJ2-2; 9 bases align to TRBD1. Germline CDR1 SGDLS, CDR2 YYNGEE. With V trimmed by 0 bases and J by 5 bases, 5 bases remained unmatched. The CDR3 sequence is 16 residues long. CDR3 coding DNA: TGTGCCAGCAGCGTAGGGGGGACAGGGTATACCGGGGAGCTGTTTTTT. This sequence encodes CASSVGGTGYTGELFF.

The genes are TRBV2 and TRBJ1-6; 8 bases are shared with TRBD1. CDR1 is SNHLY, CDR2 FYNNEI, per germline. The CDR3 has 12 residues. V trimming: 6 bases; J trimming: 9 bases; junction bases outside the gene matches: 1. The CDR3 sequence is CASRTGGSPLHF. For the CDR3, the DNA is TGTGCCAGCAGAACAGGGGGTTCACCCCTCCACTTT.

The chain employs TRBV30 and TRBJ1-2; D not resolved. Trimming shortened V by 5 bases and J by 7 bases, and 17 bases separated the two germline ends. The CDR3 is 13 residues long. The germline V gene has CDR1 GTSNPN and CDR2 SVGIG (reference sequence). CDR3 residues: CAWAPGGRIGYTF. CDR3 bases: TGTGCCTGGGCCCCCGGAGGGAGGATTGGCTACACCTTC. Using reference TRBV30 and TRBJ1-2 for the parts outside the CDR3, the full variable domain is SQTIHQWPATLVQPVGSPLSLECTVEGTSNPNLYWYRQAAGRGLQLLFYSVGIGQISSEVPQNLSASRPQDRQFILSSKKLLLSDSGFYLCAWAPGGRIGYTFGSGTRLTVV.

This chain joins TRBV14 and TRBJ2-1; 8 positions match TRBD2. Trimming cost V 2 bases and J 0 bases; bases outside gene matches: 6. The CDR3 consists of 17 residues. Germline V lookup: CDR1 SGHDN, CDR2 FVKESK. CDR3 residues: CASSQLSGEISYNEQFF. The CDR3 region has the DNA TGTGCCAGCAGCCAACTTAGCGGGGAGATCTCCTACAATGAGCAGTTCTTC. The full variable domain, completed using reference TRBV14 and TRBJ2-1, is EAGVTQFPSHSVIEKGQTVTLRCDPISGHDNLYWYRRVMGKEIKFLLHFVKESKQDESGMPNNRFLAERTGGTYSTLKVQPAELEDSGVYFCASSQLSGEISYNEQFFGPGTRLTVL.

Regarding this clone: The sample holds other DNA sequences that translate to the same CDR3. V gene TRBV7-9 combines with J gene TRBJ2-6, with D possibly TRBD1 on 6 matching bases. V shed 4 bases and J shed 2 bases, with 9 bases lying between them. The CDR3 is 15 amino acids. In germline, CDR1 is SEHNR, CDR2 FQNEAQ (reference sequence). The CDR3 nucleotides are TGTGCCAGCAGCTCCACAGGGACTGGGGCCAACGTCCTGACTTTC. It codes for CASSSTGTGANVLTF.

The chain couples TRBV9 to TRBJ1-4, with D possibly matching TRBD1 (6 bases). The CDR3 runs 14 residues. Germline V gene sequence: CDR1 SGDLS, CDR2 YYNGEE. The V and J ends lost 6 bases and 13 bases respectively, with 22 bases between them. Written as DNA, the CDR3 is TGTGCCAGCAAGCGGTCGGGGGGCGCGGGGCCACTGTTTTTT. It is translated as CASKRSGGAGPLFF.

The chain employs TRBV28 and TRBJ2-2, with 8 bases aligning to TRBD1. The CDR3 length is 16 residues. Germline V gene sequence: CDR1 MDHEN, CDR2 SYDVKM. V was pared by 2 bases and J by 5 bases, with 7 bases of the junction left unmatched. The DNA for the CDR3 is TGTGCCAGCAGTTTAGGGGGCAGGGGGCGAACCGGGGAGCTGTTTTTT. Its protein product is CASSLGGRGRTGELFF.